This T cell receptor beta chain originates from a study of response to subunit inactivated influenza vaccine. Whole-study findings and limits: The authors suggested that every seasonal influenza vaccination recruits few new T cells.

Details on this clonotype: Antigen unknown.

TCRdb re-called the RT-PCR reads through MiXCR, storing one row per CDR3 protein. The sample records roughly 520,000 distinct CDR3 sequences, roughly 25% being singletons. Sequenced material: CD4+ T cells sorted from PBMCs, taken about 5 days after vaccination. This TCR derives from a man aged 45-60 years who received an inactivated influenza vaccine.

CDR3 coding DNA: TGCAGTGCTAGGGAGGACCGTAGGGGATCCGGCAATGAGCAGTTCTTC. Translation gives CSAREDRRGSGNEQFF. The rearrangement links TRBV20-1 to TRBJ2-1; either TRBD1 or TRBD2 may fit D (5 bases each). Germline CDR1 and CDR2: DFQATT and SNEGSKA (reference sequence). The ends were cut back, 3 bases at V and 6 bases at J, with 21 bases in the middle. The CDR3 contains 16 residues.